Listed below are T cell receptor beta chains from one sample, sequenced in a study of OX40 agonist ivuxolimab in advanced cancers. TCRdb's table, derived via immunoSEQ multiplex PCR, lists solely in-frame clones and lacks some. The sample holds tens of thousands of clones, approximately 90% seen once. The starting material was CD4+ or CD8+ T cells sorted from blood, obtained in a trial of the OX40 agonist ivuxolimab. These receptors all come from an adult with an advanced solid tumor such as melanoma, head and neck, liver or kidney cancer. Both conserved end residues are part of each CDR3. A clone size is listed for some rows: how often the clone was seen (once, few, many), or a class if it is expanded.

>TRBJ1-1|-|TRBV7-9
CASSLAEDTEAFF
>TRBJ1-1|-|TRBV28
CASRAGDRGSGTEAFF
>TRBJ1-5|-|TRBV19
CASTRATPTFSNQPQHF
>TRBJ1-5|-|TRBV2
CASSLESWSNQPQHF
>TRBJ2-1|-|TRBV7-2
CASSRGGWGGPPYNEQFF
>TRBJ2-1|-|TRBV5-1
CASSAGTSGSIEQFF
>TRBJ1-2|once|TRBV7-2
CASSLGPGGYTF
>TRBJ2-1|-|TRBV19
CASSSPQGVRQFF
>TRBJ2-5|-|TRBV6-5
CASSSPRVAETQYF
>TRBJ2-5|-|TRBV2
CASSEGGRGYQETQYF
>TRBJ2-3|-|TRBV5-3
CARRNLTQVGFTDTQYF
>TRBJ1-1|-|TRBV9
CASSVYGGTEAFF
>TRBJ2-7|-|TRBV4-1
CASSQDQASGIVYEQYF
>TRBJ1-2|-|TRBV19
CASSTSRISYGYTF
>TRBJ2-4|-|TRBV19
CASSMWQAKNIQYF